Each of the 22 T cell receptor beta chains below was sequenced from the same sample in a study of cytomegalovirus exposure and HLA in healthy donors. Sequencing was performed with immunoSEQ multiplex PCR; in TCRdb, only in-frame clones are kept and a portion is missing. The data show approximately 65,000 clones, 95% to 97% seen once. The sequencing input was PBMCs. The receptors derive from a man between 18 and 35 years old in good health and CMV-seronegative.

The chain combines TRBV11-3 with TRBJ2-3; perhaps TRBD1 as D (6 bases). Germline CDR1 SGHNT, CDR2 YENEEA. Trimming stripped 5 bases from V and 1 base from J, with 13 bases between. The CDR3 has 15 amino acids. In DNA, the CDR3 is TGTGCCAGCAGCCCCGGGACACTAGGCACAGATACGCAGTATTTT. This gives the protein CASSPGTLGTDTQYF. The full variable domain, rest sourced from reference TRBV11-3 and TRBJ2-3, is EAGVVQSPRYKIIEKKQPVAFWCNPISGHNTLYWYLQNLGQGPELLIRYENEEAVDDSQLPKDRFSAERLKGVDSTLKIQPAELGDSAVYLCASSPGTLGTDTQYFGPGTRLTVL.

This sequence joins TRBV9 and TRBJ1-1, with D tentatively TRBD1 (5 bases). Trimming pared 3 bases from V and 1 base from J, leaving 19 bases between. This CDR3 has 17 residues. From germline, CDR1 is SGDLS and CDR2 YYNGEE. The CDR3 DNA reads TGTGCCAGCAGCGCTAGCGGGGGTTCTTTTACGAACACTGAAGCTTTCTTT. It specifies CASSASGGSFTNTEAFF.

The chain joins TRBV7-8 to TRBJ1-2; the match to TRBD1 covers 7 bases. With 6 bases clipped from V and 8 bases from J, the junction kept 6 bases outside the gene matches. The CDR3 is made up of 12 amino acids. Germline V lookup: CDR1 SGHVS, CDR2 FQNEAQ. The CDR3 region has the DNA TGTGCCAGCAGAACAGGGGAGGACGGCTACACCTTC. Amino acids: CASRTGEDGYTF.

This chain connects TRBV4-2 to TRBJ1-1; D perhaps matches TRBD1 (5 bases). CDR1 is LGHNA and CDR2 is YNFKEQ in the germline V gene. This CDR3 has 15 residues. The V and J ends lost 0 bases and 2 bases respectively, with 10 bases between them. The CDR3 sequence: CASSQDMGGNTEAFF. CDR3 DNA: TGTGCCAGCAGCCAAGATATGGGGGGAAACACTGAAGCTTTCTTT.

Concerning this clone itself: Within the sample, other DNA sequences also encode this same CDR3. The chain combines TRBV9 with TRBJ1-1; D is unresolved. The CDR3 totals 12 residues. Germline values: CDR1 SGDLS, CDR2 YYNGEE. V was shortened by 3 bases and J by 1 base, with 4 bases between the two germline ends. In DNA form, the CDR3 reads TGTGCCAGCAGCGCGGGGAACACTGAAGCTTTCTTT. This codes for CASSAGNTEAFF.

This chain's CDR3 is CASSPGGENEQFF. The CDR3 DNA sequence: TGTGCCAGCTCACCGGGGGGGGAAAATGAGCAGTTCTTC. The genes are TRBV18 and TRBJ2-1; 7 positions agree with TRBD2. CDR3 length: 13 residues. Germline-derived CDR1 and CDR2 are KGHSH and LQKENI. The ends lost 3 bases at V and 7 bases at J; junction bases unmatched: 3.

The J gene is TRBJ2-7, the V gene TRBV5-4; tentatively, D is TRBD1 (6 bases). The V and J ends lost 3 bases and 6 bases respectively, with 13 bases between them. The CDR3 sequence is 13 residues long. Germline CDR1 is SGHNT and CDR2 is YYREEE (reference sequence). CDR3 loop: CASSYPGAGEQYF. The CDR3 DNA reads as TGTGCCAGCAGCTATCCAGGGGCGGGCGAGCAGTACTTC.

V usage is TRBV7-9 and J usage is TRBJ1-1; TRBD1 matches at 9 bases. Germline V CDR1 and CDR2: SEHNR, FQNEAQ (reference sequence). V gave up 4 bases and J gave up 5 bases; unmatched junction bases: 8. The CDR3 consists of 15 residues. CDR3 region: CASSYSPQGATEAFF. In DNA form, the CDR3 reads TGTGCCAGCAGCTACAGCCCACAGGGGGCAACTGAAGCTTTCTTT.

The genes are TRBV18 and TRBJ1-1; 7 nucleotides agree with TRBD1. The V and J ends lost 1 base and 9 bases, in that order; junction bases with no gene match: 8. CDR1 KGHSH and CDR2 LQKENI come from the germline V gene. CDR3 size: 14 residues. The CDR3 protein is CASSPQGADEQAFF. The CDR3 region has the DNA TGTGCCAGCTCACCACAGGGGGCGGACGAACAAGCTTTCTTT.

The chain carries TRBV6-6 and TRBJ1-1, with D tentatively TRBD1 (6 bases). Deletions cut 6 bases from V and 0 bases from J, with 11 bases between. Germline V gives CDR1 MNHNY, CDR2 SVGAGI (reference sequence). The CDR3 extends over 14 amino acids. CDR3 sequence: CASSPGTLNTEAFF. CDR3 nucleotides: TGTGCCAGCAGCCCCGGGACACTGAACACTGAAGCTTTCTTT.

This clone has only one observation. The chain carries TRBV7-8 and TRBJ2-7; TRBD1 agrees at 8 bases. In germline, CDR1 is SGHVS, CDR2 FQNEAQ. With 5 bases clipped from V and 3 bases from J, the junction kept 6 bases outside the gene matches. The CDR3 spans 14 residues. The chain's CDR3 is CASSLDRVGYEQYF. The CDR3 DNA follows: TGTGCCAGCAGCCTGGACAGGGTGGGCTACGAGCAGTACTTC.

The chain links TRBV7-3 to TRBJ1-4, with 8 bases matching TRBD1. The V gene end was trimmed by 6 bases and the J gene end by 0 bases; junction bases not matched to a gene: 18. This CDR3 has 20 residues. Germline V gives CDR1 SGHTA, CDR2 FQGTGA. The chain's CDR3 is CASSWTGKEFGNATNEKLFF. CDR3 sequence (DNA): TGTGCCAGCAGTTGGACAGGGAAGGAATTTGGGAATGCAACTAATGAAAAACTGTTTTTT. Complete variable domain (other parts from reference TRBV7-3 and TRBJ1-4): GAGVSQTPSNKVTEKGKYVELRCDPISGHTALYWYRQSLGQGPEFLIYFQGTGAADDSGLPNDRFFAVRPEGSVSTLKIQRTERGDSAVYLCASSWTGKEFGNATNEKLFFGSGTQLSVL.

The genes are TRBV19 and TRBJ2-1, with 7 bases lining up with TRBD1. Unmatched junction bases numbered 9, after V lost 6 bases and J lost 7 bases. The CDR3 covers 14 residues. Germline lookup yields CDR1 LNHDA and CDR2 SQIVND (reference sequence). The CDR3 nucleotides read TGTGCCAGTAGCCAGACAGGGTTTCGGAATGAGCAGTTCTTC. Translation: CASSQTGFRNEQFF.

The CDR3 DNA is TGTGCTAGTGGTTTGAAACGAGGGACAGGGGACCAAGAAGGGGAGCAGTACTTC. Protein product: CASGLKRGTGDQEGEQYF. The chain employs TRBV12-5 and TRBJ2-7, with TRBD1 matching over 10 bases. The germline V gene has CDR1 LGHNT and CDR2 FRNRAP. V lost 2 bases and J lost 7; bases outside the gene matches: 17. The CDR3 totals 18 residues.

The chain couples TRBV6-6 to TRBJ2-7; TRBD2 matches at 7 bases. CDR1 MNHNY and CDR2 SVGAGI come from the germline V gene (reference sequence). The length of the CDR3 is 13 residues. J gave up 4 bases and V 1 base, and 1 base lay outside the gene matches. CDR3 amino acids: CASSYLREYEQYF. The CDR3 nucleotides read TGTGCCAGCAGTTACTTGCGGGAGTACGAGCAGTACTTC.

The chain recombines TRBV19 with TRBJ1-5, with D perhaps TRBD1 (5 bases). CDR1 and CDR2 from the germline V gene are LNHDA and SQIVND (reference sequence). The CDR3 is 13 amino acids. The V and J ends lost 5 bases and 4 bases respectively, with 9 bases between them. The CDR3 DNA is TGTGCCAGTAGTCCCAGGGATAATCAGCCCCAGCATTTT. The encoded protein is CASSPRDNQPQHF.

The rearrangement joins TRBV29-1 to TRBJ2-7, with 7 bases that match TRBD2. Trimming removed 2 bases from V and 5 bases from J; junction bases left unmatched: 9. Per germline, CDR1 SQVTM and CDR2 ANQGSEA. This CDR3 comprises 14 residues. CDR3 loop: CSVESAGVRDEQYF. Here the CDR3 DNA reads TGCAGCGTTGAAAGCGCGGGGGTTCGCGACGAGCAGTACTTC.

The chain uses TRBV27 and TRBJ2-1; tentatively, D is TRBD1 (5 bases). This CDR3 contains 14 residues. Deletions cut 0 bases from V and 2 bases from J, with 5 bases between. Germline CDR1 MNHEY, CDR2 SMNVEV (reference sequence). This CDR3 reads CASSLSDTYNEQFF. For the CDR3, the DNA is TGTGCCAGCAGTTTATCGGACACCTACAATGAGCAGTTCTTC.

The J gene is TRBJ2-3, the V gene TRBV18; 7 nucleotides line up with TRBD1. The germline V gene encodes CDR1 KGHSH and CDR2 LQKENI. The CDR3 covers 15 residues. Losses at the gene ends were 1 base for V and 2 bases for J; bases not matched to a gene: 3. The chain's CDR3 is CASSPLGTDTDTQYF. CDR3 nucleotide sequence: TGTGCCAGCTCACCACTTGGGACAGACACAGATACGCAGTATTTT.

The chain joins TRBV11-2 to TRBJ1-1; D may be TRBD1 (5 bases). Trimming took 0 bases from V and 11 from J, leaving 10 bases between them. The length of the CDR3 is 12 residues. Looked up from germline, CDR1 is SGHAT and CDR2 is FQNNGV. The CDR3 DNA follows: TGTGCCAGCAGCTTAGACCGGGGGGGTGCTTTCTTT. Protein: CASSLDRGGAFF.

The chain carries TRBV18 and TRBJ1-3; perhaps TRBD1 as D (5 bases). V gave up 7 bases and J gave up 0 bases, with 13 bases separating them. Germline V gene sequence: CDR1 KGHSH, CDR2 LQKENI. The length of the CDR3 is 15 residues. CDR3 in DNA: TGTGCCAGCTTCCCGGGGGTTGGCTCTGGAAACACCATATATTTT. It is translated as CASFPGVGSGNTIYF. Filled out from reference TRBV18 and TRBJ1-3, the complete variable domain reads NAGVMQNPRHLVRRRGQEARLRCSPMKGHSHVYWYRQLPEEGLKFMVYLQKENIIDESGMPKERFSAEFPKEGPSILRIQQVVRGDSAAYFCASFPGVGSGNTIYFGEGSWLTVV.

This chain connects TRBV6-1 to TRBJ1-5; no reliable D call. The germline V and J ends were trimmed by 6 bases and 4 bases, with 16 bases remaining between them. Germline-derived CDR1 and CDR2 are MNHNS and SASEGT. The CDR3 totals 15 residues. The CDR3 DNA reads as TGTGCCAGCAGGTCTCCCACCGTACGGAATCAGCCCCAGCATTTT. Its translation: CASRSPTVRNQPQHF.